This record looks at one T cell receptor beta chain sequence and its context. Its target antigen remains unknown. Base qualities were left out, and no much larger clone turns up one base away. TCRbeta CDR3 regions were amplified from genomic DNA by means of the immunoSEQ Assay, a bias-controlled multiplex PCR. From the authors' description of their analysis: Nucleated cell counts per sample were estimated from amplification of reference gene primers within the assay. To quantify the absolute abundance of each unique TCRbeta CDR3 rearrangement, sequence reads were collapsed and filtered. For each sample, productive Simpson clonality was calculated as the square root of Simpson's diversity index across productive rearrangements. Imported from immuneACCESS, the table was reduced by TCRdb to in-frame sequences with V and J called. These copies leave out some clones; in studies compared against another copy, an unresolved V gene accounts for under half, and the cause of the remainder is not known. V and J calls and clone size are as listed in that table; D and trimming were resolved from the DNA. The sample profile shows some 220,000 clones; roughly 90% of them were found once. The ten biggest clones cover roughly 2.8% of the sample.

These data are taken from a study of blood T cell repertoires in COVID-19 (dated by TCRdb to 2020 to 2021). Regarding the research as a whole: Collaborator samples came from the United States, Italy and Spain and covered acute and convalescent phases of COVID-19. The prospective study material was composed of cDNA or gDNA derived from T cells, B-cell-depleted T cells, or PBMCs. The dataset comprised deeply sampled blood TCRbeta repertoires from subjects exposed to, actively infected with, or recovered from COVID-19. A freely available public database, intended as a resource for researchers studying the immune response to SARS-CoV-2, is where the repertoires were released. Samples came from the ongoing ImmuneRACE study (first 160 participants) plus 1,254 subjects from 6 global collaborators. Nearly every sample came with metadata listing a de-identified subject ID, COVID-19 status, age in years and sex. Where available, HLA class I and class II types were taken from metadata supplied by the sample provider and were not determined by assay-based typing.

Here is what the overall study found, with its caveats: The amount of clinical and demographic metadata varied by source and participant and was provided uncurated.

The CDR3 spans 14 residues, from the cysteine through the phenylalanine. Only CDR3 DNA remains: 42 bases, in frame from the first base. V lost 1 base and J lost 4 bases; the stretch between them is 11 bases long. CDR1 and CDR2 (LGHNA, YNFKEQ) derive from the germline V gene. Enrolling through a virtual design, the prospective study's participants ranged in age from roughly 18 to 89 years and lived across 24 United States geographic areas. In the prospective study, participants were assigned to cohorts based on the clinical history participants reported in a screening survey and a study questionnaire. Recovered participants in ImmuneRACE Cohort 3 were defined by two consecutive negative NP/OP PCR tests, clearance by a healthcare professional, or resolution of symptoms. Mobile phlebotomists in the prospective study collected whole blood, serum and a nasopharyngeal or oropharyngeal swab from every participant. Participants in the prospective study had the option to provide additional blood draws and questionnaires over a roughly 2-month period. Before DNA extraction, prospective study blood samples were shipped either frozen or at room temperature.

Material for sequencing was PBMCs or T cells enriched from blood (not recorded which). This sequence originates from a woman aged 25 to 39 who had recovered from COVID-19. The V gene is TRBV4-2 and the J gene is TRBJ2-7, with a tentative D gene TRBD2 over 6 matching bases. The nucleotides read TGTGCCAGCAGCCAAGCAGGAGGGTCGTACGAGCAGTACTTC. Its translation reads: CASSQAGGSYEQYF.